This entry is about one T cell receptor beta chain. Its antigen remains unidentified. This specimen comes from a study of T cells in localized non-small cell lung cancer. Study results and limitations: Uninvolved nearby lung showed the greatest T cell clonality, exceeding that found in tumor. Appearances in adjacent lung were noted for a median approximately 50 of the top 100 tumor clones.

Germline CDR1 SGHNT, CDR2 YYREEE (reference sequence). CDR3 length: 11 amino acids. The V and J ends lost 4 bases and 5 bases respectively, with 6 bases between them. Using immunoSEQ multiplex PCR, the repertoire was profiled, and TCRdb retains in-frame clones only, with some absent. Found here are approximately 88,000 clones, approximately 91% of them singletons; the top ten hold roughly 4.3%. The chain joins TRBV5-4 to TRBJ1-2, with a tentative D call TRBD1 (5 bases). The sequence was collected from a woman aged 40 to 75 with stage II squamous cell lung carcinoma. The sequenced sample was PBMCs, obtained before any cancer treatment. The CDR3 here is CASSGGYGYTF. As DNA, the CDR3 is TGTGCCAGCAGCGGGGGATATGGCTACACCTTC. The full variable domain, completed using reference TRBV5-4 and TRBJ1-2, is ETGVTQSPTHLIKTRGQQVTLRCSSQSGHNTVSWYQQALGQGPQFIFQYYREEENGRGNFPPRFSGLQFPNYSSELNVNALELDDSALYLCASSGGYGYTFGSGTRLTVV.